The 28 T cell receptor beta chains below all came from one sample that was sequenced in a study of shared clonotypes between healthy human individuals (dated by TCRdb to the early 2020s). Libraries came from the immunoSEQ multiplex PCR assay. What TCRdb holds here is the immuneACCESS table cut down to in-frame rearrangements. Part of the clones is not present; checked against another copy, under half of the missing clones reflect an unresolved V gene, and the others are unexplained. The sample yields fewer than 650,000 clones; 70% to 80% were counted once. Over 10% of the sample is in the top ten clones. The sequenced sample was PBMCs. The source of these receptors is a woman aged 40 to 55 in good health. Some clones in this sample may be carry-over from other donors' samples.

In the case of this clone: Possible read error: a much larger clone is one base away. The chain uses TRBV28 and TRBJ1-1; no definite D call. V lost 3 bases to trimming and J lost 1 base, with 3 bases between them. Per the germline V gene, CDR1 is MDHEN and CDR2 is SYDVKM. There are 12 residues in the CDR3. The CDR3 sequence is CASSFPNTEAFF. CDR3 DNA sequence: TGTGCCAGCAGTTTCCCGAACACTGAAGCTTTCTTT.

The rearrangement links TRBV12-5 to TRBJ2-1; D is uncertain. This CDR3 region has 12 residues. The ends were cut back, 7 bases at V and 7 bases at J, with 11 bases in the middle. The germline V gene has CDR1 LGHNT and CDR2 FRNRAP. The CDR3 nucleotides read TGTGCTAGTGCAATGTGGGAAAATGAGCAGTTCTTC. This codes for CASAMWENEQFF.

The chain couples TRBV29-1 to TRBJ2-3, with D perhaps assigned TRBD1 or TRBD2 (5 bases each). The V gene's germline CDR1 is SQVTM and CDR2 ANQGSEA. This CDR3 has 12 amino acids. Trimming took 4 bases from V and 12 from J, leaving 17 bases between them. CDR3 in DNA: TGCAGCGTTGTTTGGGACCTAATGCCACAGTATTTT. Amino acid sequence: CSVVWDLMPQYF.

About this clone itself: This may stem from a read error, because a much larger clone lies one nucleotide away. Without the conserved terminal phenylalanine or tryptophan, this CDR3 likely stems from a read error. The gene calls are TRBV9 and TRBJ2-7; 8 nucleotides line up with TRBD2. Germline V gene lookup returns CDR1 SGDLS and CDR2 YYNGEE. The CDR3 has 16 amino acids. The V gene end was trimmed by 1 base and the J gene end by 1 base; junction bases not matched to a gene: 7. CDR3 in amino acids: CASSVSPGGPSYEQYL. The CDR3 DNA sequence: TGTGCCAGCAGCGTATCCCCGGGAGGGCCTTCCTACGAGCAGTACCTC.

CDR3 bases: TGTGCCAGCAGCAGGACTAGCGGGAGCCACGAGCAGTACTTC. Its translation: CASSRTSGSHEQYF. This chain joins TRBV9 and TRBJ2-7, with 13 nucleotides matching TRBD2. With V trimmed by 4 bases and J by 5 bases, 3 bases remained unmatched. The CDR3 contains 14 residues. Germline lookup yields CDR1 SGDLS and CDR2 YYNGEE.

This clone was picked up one time. The CDR3 DNA reads as TGTGCCAGCAGCCCAAACTCAGGGCAGCCCCAGCATTTT. It encodes CASSPNSGQPQHF. The V call is TRBV14, the J call TRBJ1-5, with D tentatively TRBD1 (5 bases). Germline V lookup: CDR1 SGHDN, CDR2 FVKESK. The CDR3 extends over 13 amino acids. Trimming pared 4 bases from V and 7 bases from J, leaving 11 bases between.

This clone appeared a few times. The chain recombines TRBV28 with TRBJ1-4; D possibly corresponds to TRBD1 (6 bases). This CDR3 contains 17 residues. Trimming took off 1 base at V and 8 bases at J, with 20 bases between the two ends. Germline V gives CDR1 MDHEN, CDR2 SYDVKM. As DNA, the CDR3 is TGTGCCAGCAGTTTATTTGCAGGGGACCACGCGGGGGAAAAACTGTTTTTT. Residues: CASSLFAGDHAGEKLFF.

The chain joins TRBV11-2 to TRBJ2-1; 7 bases fit TRBD2. V was pared by 6 bases and J by 1 base, with 15 bases of the junction left unmatched. Germline values: CDR1 SGHAT, CDR2 FQNNGV. The CDR3 loop spans 18 amino acids. The CDR3 sequence: CASSPGRLRAGSYNEQFF. The CDR3 DNA is TGTGCCAGCAGTCCTGGACGCCTCAGAGCGGGATCCTACAATGAGCAGTTCTTC.

The genes are TRBV28 and TRBJ2-7; D uncertain. Between the trimmed V and J ends, which lost 4 bases and 2 bases, there was a span of 12 bases. The germline V gene has CDR1 MDHEN and CDR2 SYDVKM. This CDR3 region has 14 residues. The CDR3 nucleotides are TGTGCCAGCAGTTCTCCCTCCCGGGCCTACGAGCAGTACTTC. This translates into CASSSPSRAYEQYF.

This chain links TRBV29-1 with TRBJ2-7, with 7 bases fitting TRBD1. Unmatched junction bases numbered 7, after V lost 3 bases and J lost 5 bases. CDR1 is SQVTM, CDR2 ANQGSEA, per germline. CDR3 length: 13 residues. CDR3 coding DNA: TGCAGCGTTGAGGGACAGAGTAGGAACGAGCAGTACTTC. Its translation is CSVEGQSRNEQYF.

The chain joins TRBV11-2 to TRBJ2-7, with D uncertain. The CDR3 extends over 14 amino acids. The germline CDR1 and CDR2 sequences are SGHAT and FQNNGV. V was trimmed by 0 bases and J by 2 bases, leaving 8 bases between them. The CDR3 bases are TGTGCCAGCAGCTTAGAGTTCACAACCTACGAGCAGTACTTC. As protein: CASSLEFTTYEQYF.

Turning to this clone: Only one base separates this from a far larger clonotype, so it likely reflects a read error. The chain uses TRBV30 and TRBJ2-2, with D perhaps given as TRBD1 or TRBD2 (5 bases each). This CDR3 region has 12 residues. V was clipped by 5 bases and J by 6 bases, with 10 bases between them. CDR1 and CDR2 (germline): GTSNPN, SVGIG (reference sequence). CDR3 coding DNA: TGTGCCTGGTCGTGGGACGCCGGGGAGCTGTTTTTT. It yields the protein CAWSWDAGELFF.

This sequence joins TRBV9 and TRBJ2-1; no definite D call. From germline, CDR1 is SGDLS and CDR2 YYNGEE. CDR3 size: 15 residues. V gave up 3 bases and J gave up 4 bases, with 14 bases separating them. Here the CDR3 reads CASSAREKSYNEQFF. Written as DNA, the CDR3 is TGTGCCAGCAGCGCTCGCGAGAAGTCGTACAATGAGCAGTTCTTC. Drawing the rest from reference TRBV9 and TRBJ2-1, the complete variable domain is DSGVTQTPKHLITATGQRVTLRCSPRSGDLSVYWYQQSLDQGLQFLIQYYNGEERAKGNILERFSAQQFPDLHSELNLSSLELGDSALYFCASSAREKSYNEQFFGPGTRLTVL.

Written as DNA, the CDR3 is TGCAGTGCTAGAGGGGATGGTGAAGCTTTCTTT. It codes for CSARGDGEAFF. The V gene is TRBV20-1, the J gene TRBJ1-1; unclear D gene. Germline V CDR1 and CDR2: DFQATT, SNEGSKA (reference sequence). The CDR3 totals 11 residues. Trimming removed 1 base at V and 7 bases at J, with 7 bases between.

The CDR3 DNA reads as TGTGCCAGCAGCTTACTCACAGGGGCGAAAAACAATGAGCAGTTCTTC. Translating it yields CASSLLTGAKNNEQFF. The V and J genes are TRBV11-2 and TRBJ2-1; 7 positions match TRBD1. CDR1 is SGHAT, CDR2 FQNNGV, per germline. This CDR3 is 16 amino acids long. The junction had 9 bases not matched to a gene; V was cut back by 2 bases and J by 5 bases. Full variable domain (remainder filled in from reference TRBV11-2 and TRBJ2-1): EAGVAQSPRYKIIEKRQSVAFWCNPISGHATLYWYQQILGQGPKLLIQFQNNGVVDDSQLPKDRFSAERLKGVDSTLKIQPAKLEDSAVYLCASSLLTGAKNNEQFFGPGTRLTVL.

The chain employs TRBV14 and TRBJ2-7; TRBD1 might be the D (5 bases). Trimming left V 0 bases short and J 7 bases short, with 7 bases between. The germline CDR1 and CDR2 sequences are SGHDN and FVKESK. CDR3 length equals 12 residues. The chain's CDR3 is CASSQEGAEQYF. DNA for the CDR3: TGTGCCAGCAGCCAAGAAGGGGCGGAGCAGTACTTC.

This rearrangement joins TRBV7-2 to TRBJ2-1; tentative D call: TRBD2 (5 bases). The V end was cut by 5 bases, the J end by 10 bases, with 12 bases between. Germline CDR1 is SGHTA and CDR2 is FQGNSA. CDR3 length equals 12 residues. The chain's CDR3 is CASSITREEQFF. The CDR3 nucleotides are TGTGCCAGCAGCATCACCCGGGAAGAGCAGTTCTTC.

This chain uses TRBV28 with TRBJ2-5; 11 bases agree with TRBD2. The CDR3 runs 13 residues. CDR1 is MDHEN, CDR2 SYDVKM, per germline. With 2 bases clipped from V and 11 bases from J, the junction kept 4 bases outside the gene matches. In DNA, the CDR3 is TGTGCCAGCAGTTTACTAGCGGGGGGAGAGCAGTACTTC. It yields the protein CASSLLAGGEQYF.

V gene TRBV29-1 combines with J gene TRBJ2-5; D unresolved. Germline lookup yields CDR1 SQVTM and CDR2 ANQGSEA. This CDR3 spans 11 amino acids. Trimming removed 3 bases at V and 4 bases at J, with 6 bases between. CDR3 coding DNA: TGCAGCGTTGACGTCGGAGAGACCCAGTACTTC. It specifies CSVDVGETQYF.

This chain links TRBV28 with TRBJ2-7; 12 positions agree with TRBD1. The germline CDR1 and CDR2 sequences are MDHEN and SYDVKM. This CDR3 contains 15 residues. The V and J ends lost 4 bases and 7 bases, in that order; junction bases with no gene match: 8. For the CDR3, the DNA is TGTGCCAGCAGTTCGACCGGGACAGGGGGCCTTGAGCAGTACTTC. This gives the protein CASSSTGTGGLEQYF.

With respect to this clone: A much larger clone sits a single nucleotide away, making a read error possible. Additional DNA sequences in this sample encode the identical CDR3. This sequence joins TRBV2 and TRBJ2-7, with 8 bases aligning to TRBD1. Looked up from germline, CDR1 is SNHLY and CDR2 is FYNNEI. CDR3 length: 19 amino acids. With V trimmed by 6 bases and J by 1 base, 20 bases remained unmatched. The CDR3 region has the DNA TGTGCCAGCAGCTTAGCGGTGAGAACAGGGGGACTGGGGTCCTACGAGCAGTACTTC. Amino acids: CASSLAVRTGGLGSYEQYF.

This clone was counted once. The V gene is TRBV7-9, the J gene TRBJ1-2, with D unclear. The germline V gene has CDR1 SEHNR and CDR2 FQNEAQ (reference sequence). V gave up 5 bases and J gave up 0 bases, with 10 bases separating them. This CDR3 is built from 14 residues. The CDR3 here is CASSLPGSNYGYTF. CDR3 bases: TGTGCCAGCAGCCTACCGGGATCTAACTATGGCTACACCTTC. The full variable domain, in which reference TRBV7-9 and TRBJ1-2 provide the parts outside the CDR3, is DTGVSQNPRHKITKRGQNVTFRCDPISEHNRLYWYRQTLGQGPEFLTYFQNEAQLEKSRLLSDRFSAERPKGSFSTLEIQRTEQGDSAMYLCASSLPGSNYGYTFGSGTRLTVV.

The V and J genes are TRBV29-1 and TRBJ2-1, with a weak D call TRBD1 (5 bases). Trimming took off 5 bases at V and 4 bases at J, with 15 bases between the two ends. Looked up from germline, CDR1 is SQVTM and CDR2 is ANQGSEA. The CDR3 runs to 14 residues. The CDR3 bases are TGCAGCGTTCTGTTGGGGCGCAAGTACAATGAGCAGTTCTTC. Its translation is CSVLLGRKYNEQFF.

The chain employs TRBV2 and TRBJ2-1; 12 nucleotides align to TRBD2. From germline, CDR1 is SNHLY and CDR2 FYNNEI. The CDR3 extends over 16 amino acids. V lost 6 bases to trimming and J lost 0 bases; unmatched junction nucleotides: 3. CDR3 sequence (DNA): TGTGCCAGCAGGGGACTAGCGGGCAGCTCCTACAATGAGCAGTTCTTC. The encoded protein is CASRGLAGSSYNEQFF.

The chain couples TRBV6-6 to TRBJ1-5; D is undetermined. The CDR3 has 13 residues. In germline, CDR1 is MNHNY, CDR2 SVGAGI (reference sequence). Trimming removed 3 bases at V and 5 bases at J, with 8 bases between. CDR3 protein: CASSYQDDQPQHF. DNA of the CDR3: TGTGCCAGCAGTTATCAGGACGATCAGCCCCAGCATTTT.

J is TRBJ2-6 and V is TRBV7-9; perhaps TRBD1 as D (6 bases). The V and J ends lost 3 bases and 3 bases respectively, with 12 bases between them. CDR1 is SEHNR and CDR2 is FQNEAQ in the germline V gene (reference sequence). This CDR3 region has 16 residues. DNA for the CDR3: TGTGCCAGCAGCTTGGTGTGGGGGCGTGGGGCCAACGTCCTGACTTTC. Its protein product is CASSLVWGRGANVLTF.

This clone was observed a single time. The chain has TRBV7-2 and TRBJ1-4, with D possibly matching TRBD1 (6 bases). Germline assignment: CDR1 SGHTA and CDR2 FQGNSA. V was shortened by 2 bases and J by 8 bases, with 15 bases between the two germline ends. CDR3 length: 15 amino acids. This CDR3 reads CASSLNSQGNEKLFF. In DNA form, the CDR3 reads TGTGCCAGCAGCTTAAATTCACAGGGAAACGAAAAACTGTTTTTT. Combining the CDR3 with reference TRBV7-2 and TRBJ1-4 gives the whole variable domain GAGVSQSPSNKVTEKGKDVELRCDPISGHTALYWYRQSLGQGLEFLIYFQGNSAPDKSGLPSDRFSAERTGGSVSTLTIQRTQQEDSAVYLCASSLNSQGNEKLFFGSGTQLSVL.

This clone was counted only a few times. CDR3 sequence reads: CASSLSLNQPQHF. CDR3 in DNA: TGTGCCAGCAGCTTATCCCTAAATCAGCCCCAGCATTTT. The rearrangement uses TRBV7-9 and TRBJ1-5; D is ambiguous. This CDR3 is 13 amino acids long. The V gene's germline CDR1 is SEHNR and CDR2 FQNEAQ (reference sequence). V gave up 2 bases and J gave up 4 bases, with 6 bases separating them.